This TCR beta chain appears in the sequencing data of a study of chemoradiotherapy in HPV16-positive cancers. Overall study findings and caveats: Non-HPV-specific T cells did not expand in tumors during treatment, whereas candidate HPV-specific clones and E7-related motifs did.

A word on this clone: Antigen unknown.

Germline CDR1 reads SGHTA; CDR2 reads FQGNSA. This CDR3 comprises 13 residues. Trimming took off 2 bases at V and 5 bases at J, with 6 bases between the two ends. Using immunoSEQ multiplex PCR, the repertoire was profiled, and TCRdb retains in-frame clones only, with some absent. Of around 16,000 clones listed, under 80% are singletons. The sample here was taken from a patient who underwent chemoradiotherapy. This rearrangement joins TRBV7-2 to TRBJ2-2, with D hard to call. The clonotype originates from a human donor with HPV-associated anogenital cancer. The CDR3 protein is CASSLSATGELFF. For the CDR3, the DNA is TGTGCCAGCAGCTTATCGGCTACCGGGGAGCTGTTTTTT.